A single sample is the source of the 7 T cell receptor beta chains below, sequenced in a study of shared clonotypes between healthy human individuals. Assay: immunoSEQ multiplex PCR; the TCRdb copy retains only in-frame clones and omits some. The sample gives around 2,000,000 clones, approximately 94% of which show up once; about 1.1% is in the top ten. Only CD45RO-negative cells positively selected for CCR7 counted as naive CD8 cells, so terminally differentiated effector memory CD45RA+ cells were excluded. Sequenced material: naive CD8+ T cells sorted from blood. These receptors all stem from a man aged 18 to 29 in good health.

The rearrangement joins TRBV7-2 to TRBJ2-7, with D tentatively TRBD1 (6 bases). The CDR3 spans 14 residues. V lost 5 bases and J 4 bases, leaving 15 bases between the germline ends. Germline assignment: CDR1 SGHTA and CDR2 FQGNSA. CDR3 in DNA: TGTGCCAGCAGCCCCTCGCCAGGGGCGTACGAGCAGTACTTC. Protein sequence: CASSPSPGAYEQYF.

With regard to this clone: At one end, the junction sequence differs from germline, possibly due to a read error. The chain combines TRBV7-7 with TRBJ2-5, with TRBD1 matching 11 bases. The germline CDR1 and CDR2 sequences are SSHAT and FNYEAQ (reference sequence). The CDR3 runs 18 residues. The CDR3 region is CASSPSLGWDRGSETQYF. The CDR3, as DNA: TGTGCTAGCAGCCCCTCCCTTGGATGGGACAGGGGGTCTGAGACCCAGTACTTC.

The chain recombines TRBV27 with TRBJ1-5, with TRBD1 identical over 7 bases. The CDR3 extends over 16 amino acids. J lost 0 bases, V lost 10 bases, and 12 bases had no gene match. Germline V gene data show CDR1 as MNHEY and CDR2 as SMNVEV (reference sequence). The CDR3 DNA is TGTGCCACCTCCCCATCACAGGGGCATAGCAATCAGCCCCAGCATTTT. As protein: CATSPSQGHSNQPQHF.

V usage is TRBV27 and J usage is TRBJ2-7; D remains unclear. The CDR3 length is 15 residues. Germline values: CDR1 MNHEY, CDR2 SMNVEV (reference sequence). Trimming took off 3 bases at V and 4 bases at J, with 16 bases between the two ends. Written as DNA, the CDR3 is TGTGCCAGCAGTTTGGACCGAAGGGTGGGATACGAGCAGTACTTC. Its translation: CASSLDRRVGYEQYF.

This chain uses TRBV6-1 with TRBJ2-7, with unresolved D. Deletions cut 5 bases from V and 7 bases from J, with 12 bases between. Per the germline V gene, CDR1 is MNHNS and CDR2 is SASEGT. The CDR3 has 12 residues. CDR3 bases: TGTGCCAGCAGTCCCCCCCAGAGGGAGCAGTACTTC. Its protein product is CASSPPQREQYF.

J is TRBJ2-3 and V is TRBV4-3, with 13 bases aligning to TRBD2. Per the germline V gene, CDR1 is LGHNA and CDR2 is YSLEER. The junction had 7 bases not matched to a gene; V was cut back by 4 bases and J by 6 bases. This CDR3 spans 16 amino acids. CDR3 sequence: CASSPGLAGLGDTQYF. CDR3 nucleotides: TGCGCCAGCAGCCCGGGACTAGCGGGATTGGGGGATACGCAGTATTTT.

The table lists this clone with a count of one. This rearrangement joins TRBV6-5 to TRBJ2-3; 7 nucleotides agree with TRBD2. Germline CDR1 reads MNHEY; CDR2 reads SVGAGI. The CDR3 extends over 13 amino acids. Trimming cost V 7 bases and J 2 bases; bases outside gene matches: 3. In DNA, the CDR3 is TGTGCCAGCAATGGACTAGACACAGATACGCAGTATTTT. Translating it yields CASNGLDTDTQYF.